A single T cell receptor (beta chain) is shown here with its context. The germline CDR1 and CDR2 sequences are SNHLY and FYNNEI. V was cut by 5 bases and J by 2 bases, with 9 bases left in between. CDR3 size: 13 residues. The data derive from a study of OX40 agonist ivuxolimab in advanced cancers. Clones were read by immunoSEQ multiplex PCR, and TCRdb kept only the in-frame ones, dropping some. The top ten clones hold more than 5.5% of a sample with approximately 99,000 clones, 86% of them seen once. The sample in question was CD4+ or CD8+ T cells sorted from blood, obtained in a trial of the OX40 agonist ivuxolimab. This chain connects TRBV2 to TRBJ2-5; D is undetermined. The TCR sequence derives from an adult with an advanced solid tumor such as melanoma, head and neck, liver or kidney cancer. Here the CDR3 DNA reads TGTGCCAGCAGTCAACCGAGGCAAGAGACCCAGTACTTC. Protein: CASSQPRQETQYF.